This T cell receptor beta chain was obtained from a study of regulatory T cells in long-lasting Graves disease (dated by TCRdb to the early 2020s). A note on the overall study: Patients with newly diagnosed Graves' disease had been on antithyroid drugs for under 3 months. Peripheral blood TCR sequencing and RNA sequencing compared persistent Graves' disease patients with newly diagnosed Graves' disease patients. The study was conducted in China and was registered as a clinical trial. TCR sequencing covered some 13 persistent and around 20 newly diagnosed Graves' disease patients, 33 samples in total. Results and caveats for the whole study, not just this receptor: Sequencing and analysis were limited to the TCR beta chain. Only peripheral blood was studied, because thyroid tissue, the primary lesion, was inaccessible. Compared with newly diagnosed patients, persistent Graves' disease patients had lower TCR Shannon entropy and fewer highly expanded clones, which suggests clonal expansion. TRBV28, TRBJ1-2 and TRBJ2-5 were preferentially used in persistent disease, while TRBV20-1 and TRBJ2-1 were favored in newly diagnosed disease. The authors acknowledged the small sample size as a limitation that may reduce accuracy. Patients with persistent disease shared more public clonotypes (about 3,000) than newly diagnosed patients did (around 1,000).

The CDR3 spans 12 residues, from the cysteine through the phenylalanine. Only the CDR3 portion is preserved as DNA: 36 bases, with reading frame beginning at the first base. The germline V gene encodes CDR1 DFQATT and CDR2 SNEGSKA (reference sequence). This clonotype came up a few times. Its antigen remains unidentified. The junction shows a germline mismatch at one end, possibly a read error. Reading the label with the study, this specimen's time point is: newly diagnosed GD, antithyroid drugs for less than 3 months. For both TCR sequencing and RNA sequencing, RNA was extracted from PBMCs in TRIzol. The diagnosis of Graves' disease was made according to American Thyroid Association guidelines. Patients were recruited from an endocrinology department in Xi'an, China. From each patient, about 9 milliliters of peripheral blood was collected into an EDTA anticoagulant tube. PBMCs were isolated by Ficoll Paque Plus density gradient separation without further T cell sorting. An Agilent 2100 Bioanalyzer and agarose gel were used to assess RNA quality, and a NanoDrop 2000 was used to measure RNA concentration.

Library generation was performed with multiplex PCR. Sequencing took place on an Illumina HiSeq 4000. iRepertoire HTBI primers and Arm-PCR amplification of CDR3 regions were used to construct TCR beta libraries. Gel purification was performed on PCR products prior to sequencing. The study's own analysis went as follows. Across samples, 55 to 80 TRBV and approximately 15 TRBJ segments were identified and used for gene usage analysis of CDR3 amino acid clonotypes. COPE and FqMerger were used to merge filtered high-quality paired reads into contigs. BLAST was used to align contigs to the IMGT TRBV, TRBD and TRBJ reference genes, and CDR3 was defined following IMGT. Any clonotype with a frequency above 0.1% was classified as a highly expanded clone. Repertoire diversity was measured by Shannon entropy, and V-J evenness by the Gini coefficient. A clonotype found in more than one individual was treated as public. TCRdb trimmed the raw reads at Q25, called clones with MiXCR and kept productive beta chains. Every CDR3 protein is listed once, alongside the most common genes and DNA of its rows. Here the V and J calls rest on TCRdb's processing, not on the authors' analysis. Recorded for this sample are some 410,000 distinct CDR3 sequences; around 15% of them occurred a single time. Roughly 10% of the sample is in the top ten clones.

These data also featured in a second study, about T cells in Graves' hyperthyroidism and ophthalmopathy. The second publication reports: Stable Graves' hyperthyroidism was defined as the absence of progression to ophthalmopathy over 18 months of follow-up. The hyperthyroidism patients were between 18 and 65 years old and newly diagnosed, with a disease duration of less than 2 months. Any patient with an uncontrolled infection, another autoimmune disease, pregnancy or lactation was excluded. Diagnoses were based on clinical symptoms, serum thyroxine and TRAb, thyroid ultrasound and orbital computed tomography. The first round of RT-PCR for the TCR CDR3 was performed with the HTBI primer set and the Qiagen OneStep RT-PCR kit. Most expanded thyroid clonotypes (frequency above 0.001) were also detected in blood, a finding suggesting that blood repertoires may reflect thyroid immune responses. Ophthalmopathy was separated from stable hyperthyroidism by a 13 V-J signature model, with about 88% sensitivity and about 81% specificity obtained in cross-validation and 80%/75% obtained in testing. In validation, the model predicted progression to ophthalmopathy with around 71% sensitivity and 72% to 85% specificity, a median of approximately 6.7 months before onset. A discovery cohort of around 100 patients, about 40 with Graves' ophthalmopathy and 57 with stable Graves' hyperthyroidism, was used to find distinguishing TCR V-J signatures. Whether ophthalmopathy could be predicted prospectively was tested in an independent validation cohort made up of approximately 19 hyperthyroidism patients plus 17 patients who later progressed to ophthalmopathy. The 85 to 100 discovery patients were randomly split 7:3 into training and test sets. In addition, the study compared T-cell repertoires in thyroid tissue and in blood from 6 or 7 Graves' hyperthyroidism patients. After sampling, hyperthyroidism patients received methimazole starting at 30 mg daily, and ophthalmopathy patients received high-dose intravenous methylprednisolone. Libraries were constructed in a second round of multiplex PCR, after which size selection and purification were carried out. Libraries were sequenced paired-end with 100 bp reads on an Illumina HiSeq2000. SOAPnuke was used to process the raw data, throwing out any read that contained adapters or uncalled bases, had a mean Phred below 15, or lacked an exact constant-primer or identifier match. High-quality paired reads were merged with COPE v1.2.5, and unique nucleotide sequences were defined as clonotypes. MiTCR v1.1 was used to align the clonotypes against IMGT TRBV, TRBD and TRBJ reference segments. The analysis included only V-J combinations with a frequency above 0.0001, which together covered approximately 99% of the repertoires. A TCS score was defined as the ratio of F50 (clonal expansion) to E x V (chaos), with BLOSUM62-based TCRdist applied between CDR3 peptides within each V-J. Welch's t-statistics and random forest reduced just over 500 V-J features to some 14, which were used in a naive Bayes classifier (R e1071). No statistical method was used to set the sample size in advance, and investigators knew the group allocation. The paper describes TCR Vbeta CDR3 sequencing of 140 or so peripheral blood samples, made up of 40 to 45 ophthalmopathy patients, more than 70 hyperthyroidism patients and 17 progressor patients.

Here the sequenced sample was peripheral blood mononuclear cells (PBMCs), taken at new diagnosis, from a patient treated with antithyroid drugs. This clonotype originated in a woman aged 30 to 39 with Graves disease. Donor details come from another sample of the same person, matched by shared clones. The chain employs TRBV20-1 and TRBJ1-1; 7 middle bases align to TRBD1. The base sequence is TGCAGTGCTGGGACAGCGAACACTGAAGCTCTCTTT. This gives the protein CSAGTANTEALF.